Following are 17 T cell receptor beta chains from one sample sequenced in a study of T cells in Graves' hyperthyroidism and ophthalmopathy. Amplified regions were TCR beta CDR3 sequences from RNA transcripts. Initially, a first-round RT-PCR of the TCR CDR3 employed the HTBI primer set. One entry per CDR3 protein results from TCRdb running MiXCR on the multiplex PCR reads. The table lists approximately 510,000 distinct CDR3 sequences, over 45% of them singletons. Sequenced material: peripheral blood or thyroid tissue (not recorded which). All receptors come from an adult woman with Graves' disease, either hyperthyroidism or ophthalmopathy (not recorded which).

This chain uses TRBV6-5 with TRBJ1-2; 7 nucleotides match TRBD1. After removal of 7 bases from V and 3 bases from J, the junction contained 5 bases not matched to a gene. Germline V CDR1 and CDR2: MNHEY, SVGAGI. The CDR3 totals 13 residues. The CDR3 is CASKTGVHYGYTF. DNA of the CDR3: TGTGCCAGCAAAACAGGGGTACACTATGGCTACACCTTC.

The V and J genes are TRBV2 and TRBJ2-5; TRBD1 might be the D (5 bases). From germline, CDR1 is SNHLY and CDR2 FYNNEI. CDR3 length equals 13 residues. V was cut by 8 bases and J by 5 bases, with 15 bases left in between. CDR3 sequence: CASFGRAMETQYF. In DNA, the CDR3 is TGTGCCAGCTTCGGCAGGGCTATGGAGACCCAGTACTTC.

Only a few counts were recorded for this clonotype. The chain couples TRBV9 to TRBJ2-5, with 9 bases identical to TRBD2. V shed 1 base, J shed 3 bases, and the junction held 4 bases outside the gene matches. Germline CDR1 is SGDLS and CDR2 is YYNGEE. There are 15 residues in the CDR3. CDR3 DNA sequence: TGTGCCAGCAGCGTATCCCCTAGCGGGGAAGAGACCCAGTACTTC. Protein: CASSVSPSGEETQYF. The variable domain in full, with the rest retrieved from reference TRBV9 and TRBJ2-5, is DSGVTQTPKHLITATGQRVTLRCSPRSGDLSVYWYQQSLDQGLQFLIQYYNGEERAKGNILERFSAQQFPDLHSELNLSSLELGDSALYFCASSVSPSGEETQYFGPGTRLLVL.

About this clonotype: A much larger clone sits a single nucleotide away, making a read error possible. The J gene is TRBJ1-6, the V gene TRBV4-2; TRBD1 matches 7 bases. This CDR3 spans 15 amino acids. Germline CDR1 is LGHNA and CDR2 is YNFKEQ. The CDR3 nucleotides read TGTGCCAGCAGCCAGGACAGGAACTATGATTCACCCCTCCACTTT. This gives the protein CASSQDRNYDSPLHF.

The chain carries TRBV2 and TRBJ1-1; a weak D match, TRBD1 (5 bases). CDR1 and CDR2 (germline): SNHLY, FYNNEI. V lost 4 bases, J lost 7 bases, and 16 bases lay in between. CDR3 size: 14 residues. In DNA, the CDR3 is TGTGCCAGCAGTGCAAGACAGCCCAGGCTTGAAGCTTTCTTT. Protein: CASSARQPRLEAFF.

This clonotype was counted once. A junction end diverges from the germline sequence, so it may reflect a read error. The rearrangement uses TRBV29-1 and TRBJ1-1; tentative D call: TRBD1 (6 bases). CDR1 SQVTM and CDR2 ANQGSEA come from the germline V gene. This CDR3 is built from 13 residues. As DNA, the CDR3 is TGCAGCAGTTTGACGGGGGCGAACACTGAAACTTTCTTT. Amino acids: CSSLTGANTETFF. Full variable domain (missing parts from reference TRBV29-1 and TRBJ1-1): SAVISQKPSRDICQRGTSLTIQCQVDSQVTMMFWYRQQPGQSLTLIATANQGSEATYESGFVIDKFPISRPNLTFSTLTVSNMSPEDSSIYLCSSLTGANTETFFGQGTRLTVV.

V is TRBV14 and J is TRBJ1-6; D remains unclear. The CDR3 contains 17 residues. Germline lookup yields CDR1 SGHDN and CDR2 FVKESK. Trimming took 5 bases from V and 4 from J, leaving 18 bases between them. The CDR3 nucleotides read TGTGCCAGCAGCAAGCACCCCGCCGTCGGATATAATTCACCCCTCCACTTT. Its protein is CASSKHPAVGYNSPLHF.

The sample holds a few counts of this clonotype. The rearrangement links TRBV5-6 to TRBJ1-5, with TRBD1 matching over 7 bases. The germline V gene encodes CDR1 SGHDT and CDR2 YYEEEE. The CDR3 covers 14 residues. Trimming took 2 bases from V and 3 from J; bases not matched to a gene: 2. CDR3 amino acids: CASSLQGYNQPQHF. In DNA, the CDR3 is TGTGCCAGCAGCTTACAGGGGTACAATCAGCCCCAGCATTTT.

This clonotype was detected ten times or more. CDR3 nucleotide sequence: TGTGCCAGCAGCTTTGGACTCCTAGGCGGGAAACGCTCCTACGAGCAGTACTTC. It specifies CASSFGLLGGKRSYEQYF. The chain links TRBV7-9 to TRBJ2-7; tentative D call: TRBD2 (6 bases). CDR3 length equals 18 residues. The ends were cut back, 3 bases at V and 0 bases at J, with 21 bases in the middle. Germline assignment: CDR1 SEHNR and CDR2 FQNEAQ (reference sequence).

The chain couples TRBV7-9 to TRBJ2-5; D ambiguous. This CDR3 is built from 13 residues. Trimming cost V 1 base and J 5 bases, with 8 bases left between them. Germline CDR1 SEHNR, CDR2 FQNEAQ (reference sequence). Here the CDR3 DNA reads TGTGCCAGCAGCTTAGACCCCCGCGAGACCCAGTACTTC. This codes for CASSLDPRETQYF.

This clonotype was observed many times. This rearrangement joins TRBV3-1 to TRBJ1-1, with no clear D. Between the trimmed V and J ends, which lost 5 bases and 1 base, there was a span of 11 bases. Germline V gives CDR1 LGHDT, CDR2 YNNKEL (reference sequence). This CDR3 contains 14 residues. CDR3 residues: CASSTARGNTEAFF. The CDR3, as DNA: TGTGCCAGCAGCACCGCCCGGGGGAACACTGAAGCTTTCTTT.

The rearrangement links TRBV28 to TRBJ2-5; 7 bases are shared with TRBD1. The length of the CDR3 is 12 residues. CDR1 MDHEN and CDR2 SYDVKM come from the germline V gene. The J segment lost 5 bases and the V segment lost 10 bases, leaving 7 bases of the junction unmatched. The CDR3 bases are TGTGCCACCGACAGGGTGGGCGAGACCCAGTACTTC. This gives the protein CATDRVGETQYF.

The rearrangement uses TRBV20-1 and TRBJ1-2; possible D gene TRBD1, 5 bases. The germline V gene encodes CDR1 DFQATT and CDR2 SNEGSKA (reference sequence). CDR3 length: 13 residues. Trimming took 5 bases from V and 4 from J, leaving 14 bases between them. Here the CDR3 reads CSAVDLGLYGYTF. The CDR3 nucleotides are TGCAGTGCTGTTGATCTGGGACTCTATGGCTACACCTTC.

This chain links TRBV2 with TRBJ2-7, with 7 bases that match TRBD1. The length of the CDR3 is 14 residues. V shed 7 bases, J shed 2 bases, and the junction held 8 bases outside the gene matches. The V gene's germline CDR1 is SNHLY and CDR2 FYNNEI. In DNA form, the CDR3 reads TGTGCCAGCAACTTGGACAGGTTCGCCTACGAGCAGTACTTC. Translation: CASNLDRFAYEQYF.

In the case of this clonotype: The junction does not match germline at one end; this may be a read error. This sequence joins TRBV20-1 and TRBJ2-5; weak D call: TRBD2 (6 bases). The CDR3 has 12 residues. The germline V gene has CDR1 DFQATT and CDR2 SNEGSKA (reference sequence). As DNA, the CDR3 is TGCAGTGCTAGAGATCTGAGGACCGGAGGGGCCTTC. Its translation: CSARDLRTGGAF.

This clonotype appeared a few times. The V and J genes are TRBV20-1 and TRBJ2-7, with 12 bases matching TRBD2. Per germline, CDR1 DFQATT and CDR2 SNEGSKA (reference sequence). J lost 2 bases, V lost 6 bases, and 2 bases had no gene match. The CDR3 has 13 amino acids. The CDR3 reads CSARLAGAYEQYF. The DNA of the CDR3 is TGCAGTGCGAGACTAGCGGGAGCCTACGAGCAGTACTTC.

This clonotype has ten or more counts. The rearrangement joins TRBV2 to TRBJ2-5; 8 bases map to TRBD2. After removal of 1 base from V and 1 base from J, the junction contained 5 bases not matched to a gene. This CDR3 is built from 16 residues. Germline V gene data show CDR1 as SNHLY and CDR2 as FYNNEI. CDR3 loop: CASSEGLAGSQETQYF. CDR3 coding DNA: TGTGCCAGCAGTGAAGGGTTAGCGGGAAGCCAAGAGACCCAGTACTTC.